These 12 T cell receptor beta chains came from one sample sequenced in a study of shared clonotypes between healthy human individuals. CD45RO-negative CD8 cells positively selected for CCR7 made up the naive population, which excluded terminally differentiated effector memory CD45RA+ cells. Assay used: immunoSEQ multiplex PCR; TCRdb lists only in-frame clones, some missing. This sample has approximately 2,000,000 clones; about 94% occur once, and the top ten carry approximately 1.6%. The sample comprised naive CD8+ T cells from PBMCs. These receptors all come from a young man in good health. Some clones in this sample may be carry-over from other donors' samples.

The rearrangement links TRBV5-1 to TRBJ1-1; D is possibly TRBD1 (6 bases). The CDR3 has 13 amino acids. Per the germline V gene, CDR1 is SGHRS and CDR2 is YFSETQ. The V end was cut by 0 bases, the J end by 11 bases, with 14 bases between. The CDR3 sequence: CASSLAGGREAFF. The CDR3 region has the DNA TGCGCCAGCAGCTTGGCCGGGGGGCGCGAGGCTTTCTTT.

In this sample, this clone turned up once. V and J are TRBV6-1 and TRBJ2-1; 7 bases match TRBD1. Trimming at V came to 10 bases and at J to 8 bases, leaving 5 bases not matched to a gene. CDR3 length: 11 amino acids. CDR1 is MNHNS and CDR2 is SASEGT in the germline V gene. The CDR3 region is CATYRGYEQFF. The CDR3 DNA sequence: TGTGCCACTTACAGGGGTTATGAGCAGTTCTTC.

For this clone: The sample has other DNA sequences that encode this CDR3 too. V and J are TRBV5-4 and TRBJ2-7; D may match TRBD1 or TRBD2 (6 bases each). V was pared by 4 bases and J by 2 bases, with 13 bases between. There are 14 residues in the CDR3. Germline values: CDR1 SGHNT, CDR2 YYREEE (reference sequence). CDR3 sequence reads: CASSLRGRTYEQYF. The CDR3 DNA sequence: TGTGCCAGCAGCCTACGGGGGCGAACCTACGAGCAGTACTTC.

The gene calls are TRBV5-1 and TRBJ2-7, with 7 bases identical to TRBD2. This CDR3 comprises 16 residues. The germline V gene has CDR1 SGHRS and CDR2 YFSETQ. V was pared by 3 bases and J by 0 bases, with 9 bases of the junction left unmatched. The CDR3 sequence: CASSYSFGGSSYEQYF. The CDR3, as DNA: TGCGCCAGCAGCTACTCTTTCGGGGGGAGCTCCTACGAGCAGTACTTC.

The chain couples TRBV4-1 to TRBJ2-5; D is unresolved. V was trimmed by 4 bases and J by 2 bases, leaving 20 bases between them. The CDR3 extends over 17 amino acids. The germline gives CDR1 MGHRA, CDR2 YSYEKL. The CDR3 loop is CASSLEKRVRQQETQYF. The CDR3 DNA reads TGCGCCAGCAGCCTCGAAAAAAGAGTGCGGCAACAAGAGACCCAGTACTTC.

This clone was seen a handful of times. The chain has TRBV12-5 and TRBJ2-2; perhaps TRBD1 as D (6 bases). The V gene lost 9 bases and the J gene lost 5 bases, with 10 bases spanning the gap. There are 12 residues in the CDR3. From germline, CDR1 is LGHNT and CDR2 FRNRAP. CDR3 amino acids: CASGQWTGELFF. As DNA, the CDR3 is TGTGCTAGCGGACAGTGGACCGGGGAGCTGTTTTTT.

This chain connects TRBV7-8 to TRBJ1-2, with TRBD1 matching 9 bases. The CDR3 consists of 15 residues. Germline V gene lookup returns CDR1 SGHVS and CDR2 FQNEAQ. V was clipped by 5 bases and J by 1 base; unmatched bases: 5. The CDR3 DNA reads TGTGCCAGCAGCCCGCGGGACAGGGTTAACTATGGCTACACCTTC. This codes for CASSPRDRVNYGYTF.

About this clone itself: The sample holds other DNA sequences that translate to the same CDR3. This rearrangement joins TRBV19 to TRBJ1-1; D call uncertain. Germline lookup yields CDR1 LNHDA and CDR2 SQIVND (reference sequence). Trimming stripped 3 bases from V and 1 base from J, with 9 bases between. CDR3 length: 14 residues. The CDR3 here is CASSIGRGNTEAFF. The CDR3, as DNA: TGTGCCAGTAGTATCGGACGGGGGAACACTGAAGCTTTCTTT.

The rearrangement joins TRBV5-1 to TRBJ1-1; 9 bases fit TRBD1. Germline V gene data show CDR1 as SGHRS and CDR2 as YFSETQ. The CDR3 totals 13 residues. With 4 bases clipped from V and 4 bases from J, the junction kept 2 bases outside the gene matches. DNA for the CDR3: TGCGCCAGCAGCCGGGGACAGGGCACTGAAGCTTTCTTT. Translating it yields CASSRGQGTEAFF.

This rearrangement joins TRBV28 to TRBJ2-5; maybe TRBD2 (7 bases). V was clipped by 6 bases and J by 7 bases, with 21 bases between them. Germline lookup yields CDR1 MDHEN and CDR2 SYDVKM. The CDR3 has 15 residues. The CDR3 region is CASSLRRGLRGTQYF. The CDR3, as DNA: TGTGCCAGCAGCCTCCGGCGGGGGCTACGTGGGACCCAGTACTTC.

This clone has only one observation. This chain links TRBV15 with TRBJ2-1; TRBD1 or TRBD2 may be the D gene (5 bases each). Germline CDR1 reads LNHNV; CDR2 reads YYDKDF (reference sequence). This CDR3 region has 17 residues. Trimming removed 0 bases at V and 7 bases at J, with 19 bases between. CDR3 sequence reads: CATSRDMSVIGGNEQFF. DNA of the CDR3: TGTGCCACCAGCAGAGATATGAGCGTCATTGGGGGAAATGAGCAGTTCTTC.

In nucleotides, the CDR3 is TGTGCCAGCAGCTCCGGACTAGGAGAATCCTACGAGCAGTACTTC. Encoded protein: CASSSGLGESYEQYF. This sequence joins TRBV7-9 and TRBJ2-7, with TRBD2 matching over 7 bases. This CDR3 has 15 amino acids. After removal of 4 bases from V and 1 base from J, the junction contained 7 bases not matched to a gene. CDR1 is SEHNR and CDR2 is FQNEAQ in the germline V gene (reference sequence).